The 29 T cell receptor beta chains below were found in one sample sequenced in a study of molecular identifiers for immune sequencing clone quantification. TCRdb analysed the PCR reads with MiXCR anew, one entry per CDR3 protein. The sample has about 510,000 distinct CDR3 sequences, roughly 26% seen once. Sequenced: naive CD8+ T cells from blood, with Jurkat cell RNA spiked in. Indicated subset: FACS-sorted CD8+CD4-CCR7+CD45RA+ naive T cells. These TCRs come from a human donor in good health. Some libraries in this study had Jurkat cell RNA spiked in.

V gene TRBV11-2 combines with J gene TRBJ1-2; TRBD1 matches at 9 bases. Germline V gene lookup returns CDR1 SGHAT and CDR2 FQNNGV. The CDR3 is made up of 15 amino acids. The V and J ends lost 2 bases and 5 bases, in that order; junction bases with no gene match: 6. DNA of the CDR3: TGTGCCAGCAGCTTAAGCTGGACAGGGGCATATGGCTACACCTTC. Translated: CASSLSWTGAYGYTF.

Only a few counts were recorded for this clonotype. The chain is built from TRBV19 and TRBJ2-2; D not certain. CDR3 size: 11 residues. Trimming removed 6 bases from V and 6 bases from J, with 5 bases in between. In germline, CDR1 is LNHDA, CDR2 SQIVND (reference sequence). The CDR3 DNA sequence: TGTGCCAGTAGGGCCTCCGGGGAGCTGTTTTTT. Amino acids: CASRASGELFF.

Points on this clonotype: Since no conserved phenylalanine or tryptophan closes the CDR3, a read error is the likely cause. The chain employs TRBV6-5 and TRBJ2-7, with no clear D. The CDR3 is 14 residues long. CDR1 is MNHEY, CDR2 SVGAGI, per germline. Trimming left V 6 bases short and J 0 bases short, with 12 bases between. CDR3 residues: CASRPFPSSYEQYY. As DNA, the CDR3 is TGTGCCAGCAGGCCCTTTCCTAGCTCCTACGAGCAGTACTAC.

This clonotype was detected only a few times. The genes are TRBV2 and TRBJ2-7, with D perhaps TRBD2 (5 bases). V gave up 3 bases and J gave up 0 bases, with 9 bases separating them. The length of the CDR3 is 14 residues. Germline CDR1 SNHLY, CDR2 FYNNEI. Written as DNA, the CDR3 is TGTGCCAGCAGTGAGCTTGGGAGCTCCTACGAGCAGTACTTC. This gives the protein CASSELGSSYEQYF.

This clonotype was found a few times. This chain joins TRBV6-5 and TRBJ2-3; 9 bases agree with TRBD1. The CDR3 runs to 18 residues. The germline gives CDR1 MNHEY, CDR2 SVGAGI. V dropped 5 bases and J dropped 3; count of bases not matched to a gene: 15. CDR3 loop: CASSHPTAQGAGTDTQYF. As DNA, the CDR3 is TGTGCCAGCAGTCACCCGACCGCACAGGGGGCAGGGACAGATACGCAGTATTTT.

Points on this clonotype: The junction differs from germline at one of its ends, possibly a read error. The gene calls are TRBV27 and TRBJ2-7, with D perhaps matching TRBD1 (6 bases). Looked up from germline, CDR1 is MNHEY and CDR2 is SMNVEV (reference sequence). The CDR3 extends over 13 amino acids. The CDR3 DNA follows: TGTGCCAGCAGTTTAACACAGGGCTACGTGCAGTACTTC. It encodes CASSLTQGYVQYF.

This clonotype has more than one count but fewer than ten. The chain is built from TRBV20-1 and TRBJ1-2; D call uncertain. The CDR3 contains 13 residues. Trimming removed 1 base at V and 1 base at J, with 7 bases between. Germline CDR1 is DFQATT and CDR2 is SNEGSKA (reference sequence). The CDR3 bases are TGCAGTGCTAGAGGGACGTATAACTATGGCTACACCTTC. This sequence encodes CSARGTYNYGYTF.

With respect to this clonotype: The CDR3 carries no conserved terminal phenylalanine or tryptophan, so it likely arises from a read error. The V gene is TRBV27, the J gene TRBJ2-7; 11 bases align to TRBD2. Germline V gene lookup returns CDR1 MNHEY and CDR2 SMNVEV (reference sequence). J gave up 6 bases and V 4 bases, and 8 bases lay outside the gene matches. The CDR3 has 15 residues. The CDR3 is CASSSGTSGRGEQYL. CDR3 coding DNA: TGTGCCAGCAGTTCCGGGACTAGCGGTCGGGGCGAGCAGTACCTC.

This clonotype was detected only a few times. The chain couples TRBV20-1 to TRBJ2-1, with 11 positions matching TRBD2. From germline, CDR1 is DFQATT and CDR2 SNEGSKA (reference sequence). Unmatched junction bases numbered 4, after V lost 6 bases and J lost 3 bases. The CDR3 is made up of 14 amino acids. CDR3 coding DNA: TGCAGTGCCATCCTAGCGGGGGGCTACAATGAGCAGTTCTTC. Translation gives CSAILAGGYNEQFF.

This clonotype came up a few times. The V gene is TRBV7-9, the J gene TRBJ1-5; D unresolved. The CDR3 has 14 amino acids. CDR1 is SEHNR, CDR2 FQNEAQ, per germline (reference sequence). V was clipped by 5 bases and J by 3 bases, with 11 bases between them. The CDR3 DNA reads TGTGCCAGCAGCAAACACGGGAACAATCAGCCCCAGCATTTT. Its protein product is CASSKHGNNQPQHF. Variable domain in full (rest from reference TRBV7-9 and TRBJ1-5): DTGVSQNPRHKITKRGQNVTFRCDPISEHNRLYWYRQTLGQGPEFLTYFQNEAQLEKSRLLSDRFSAERPKGSFSTLEIQRTEQGDSAMYLCASSKHGNNQPQHFGDGTRLSIL.

This clonotype showed up many times. The chain combines TRBV6-2 or TRBV6-3 with TRBJ2-4; possibly TRBD1 for D (5 bases). Trimming removed 8 bases at V and 1 base at J, with 18 bases between. This CDR3 comprises 16 residues. Germline V CDR1 and CDR2: MNHEY, SVGEGT. The CDR3, as DNA: TGTGCCAGCTGCAACCCCCGACAGCCTGCCAAAAACATTCAGTACTTC. It translates to CASCNPRQPAKNIQYF.

This clonotype came up a few times. V and J are TRBV13 and TRBJ2-7; a weak D match, TRBD1 (5 bases). The germline gives CDR1 PRHDT, CDR2 FYEKMQ (reference sequence). This CDR3 contains 14 residues. Trimming took off 5 bases at V and 1 base at J, with 12 bases between the two ends. CDR3 in amino acids: CASSQGIRSYEQYF. The DNA for the CDR3 is TGTGCCAGCAGCCAGGGTATTCGGTCCTACGAGCAGTACTTC.

Many counts were recorded for this clonotype. V gene TRBV28 combines with J gene TRBJ1-5; D gene uncertain. Trimming shortened V by 3 bases and J by 5 bases, and 8 bases separated the two germline ends. The germline gives CDR1 MDHEN, CDR2 SYDVKM. The CDR3 consists of 13 residues. In DNA, the CDR3 is TGTGCCAGCAGTTTCATCGGGGATCAGCCCCAGCATTTT. Its protein product is CASSFIGDQPQHF.

This clonotype was seen only a few times. The chain links TRBV9 to TRBJ2-3; maybe TRBD1 (7 bases). Deletions cut 3 bases from V and 1 base from J, with 15 bases between. The CDR3 consists of 16 residues. Germline V gives CDR1 SGDLS, CDR2 YYNGEE. The CDR3 region has the DNA TGTGCCAGCAGCGCCCAGGGGGGCCGGGGCACAGATACGCAGTATTTT. It specifies CASSAQGGRGTDTQYF.

This clonotype was detected a few times. The chain uses TRBV9 and TRBJ2-3; D is unresolved. V shed 0 bases and J shed 5 bases, with 10 bases lying between them. CDR3 length: 14 amino acids. CDR1 SGDLS and CDR2 YYNGEE come from the germline V gene. The CDR3: CASSVGGSLDTQYF. The CDR3, as DNA: TGTGCCAGCAGCGTAGGGGGTAGTTTAGATACGCAGTATTTT.

This clonotype was found many times. Germline is not matched at one junction end, which may reflect a read error. This chain links TRBV5-1 with TRBJ1-4, with 8 positions matching TRBD1. Per the germline V gene, CDR1 is SGHRS and CDR2 is YFSETQ. This CDR3 is 16 amino acids long. The CDR3 protein is CASSLTGGSFYEELFF. The CDR3 coding sequence is TGCGCCAGCAGCTTGACAGGGGGTAGCTTTTATGAAGAACTGTTTTTT.

In the case of this clonotype: A read error is possible here, since a much larger clone lies one base away. This sequence joins TRBV4-3 and TRBJ1-3, with D unclear. The CDR3 covers 15 residues. Germline CDR1 LGHNA, CDR2 YSLEER. Here the CDR3 reads CASSQEADSGNTKYF. CDR3 sequence (DNA): TGCGCCAGCAGCCAAGAGGCAGACTCTGGAAACACCAAATATTTT.

This clonotype was seen more than once but under ten times. V and J are TRBV4-1 and TRBJ2-2, with a weak D call TRBD2 (6 bases). The CDR3 spans 16 residues. Germline V gives CDR1 MGHRA, CDR2 YSYEKL. The ends were cut back, 4 bases at V and 8 bases at J, with 20 bases in the middle. The CDR3 coding sequence is TGCGCCAGCAGCCGCGCACCGGGCCCCGGGACTGGGGAGCTGTTTTTT. Its protein product is CASSRAPGPGTGELFF.

This clonotype was counted at least ten times. The CDR3 DNA reads TGTGCCAGCAGGAAGGACAGCATCTCTGGAAACACCATATATTTT. The encoded protein is CASRKDSISGNTIYF. The chain couples TRBV14 to TRBJ1-3; tentative D call: TRBD1 (6 bases). CDR1 is SGHDN, CDR2 FVKESK, per germline. This CDR3 spans 15 amino acids. Trimming pared 6 bases from V and 0 bases from J, leaving 12 bases between.

Comment on this clonotype: A read error may account for a junction end that differs from germline. In nucleotides, the CDR3 is TGTGCCGGCAGTGATTACCCGCAGGGGATGGAGACCCAGTACTTC. Protein product: CAGSDYPQGMETQYF. The rearrangement joins TRBV2 to TRBJ2-5, with a possible D match to TRBD1 (6 bases). This CDR3 is built from 15 residues. CDR1 is SNHLY, CDR2 FYNNEI, per germline.

V and J are TRBV6-5 and TRBJ2-7; perhaps TRBD2 as D (5 bases). CDR1 is MNHEY and CDR2 is SVGAGI in the germline V gene. The CDR3 is 14 residues long. V lost 7 bases and J 3 bases, leaving 16 bases between the germline ends. The CDR3 reads CASTTGPGDYEQYF. In nucleotides, the CDR3 is TGTGCCAGCACCACGGGCCCCGGGGACTACGAGCAGTACTTC.

In this sample, this clonotype turned up a few times. The chain combines TRBV11-2 with TRBJ2-3; no clear D. Germline assignment: CDR1 SGHAT and CDR2 FQNNGV. Trimming left V 5 bases short and J 5 bases short, with 14 bases between. CDR3 length equals 14 residues. CDR3 loop: CASSTQDQLDTQYF. The CDR3 nucleotides read TGTGCCAGCAGCACACAAGACCAGTTAGATACGCAGTATTTT.

About this clonotype itself: A much larger clonotype is one base distant, so this may be a read error. This sequence joins TRBV5-6 and TRBJ2-5; D is undetermined. The CDR3 loop spans 14 amino acids. V was cut by 3 bases and J by 1 base, with 10 bases left in between. CDR1 and CDR2 (germline): SGHDT, YYEEEE. CDR3 DNA: TGTGCCAGCAGCTGGTATGATTTCCAAGAGACCCAGTACTTC. It encodes CASSWYDFQETQYF. Filled out from reference TRBV5-6 and TRBJ2-5, the complete variable domain reads DAGVTQSPTHLIKTRGQQVTLRCSPKSGHDTVSWYQQALGQGPQFIFQYYEEEERQRGNFPDRFSGHQFPNYSSELNVNALLLGDSALYLCASSWYDFQETQYFGPGTRLLVL.

The J gene is TRBJ2-7, the V gene TRBV29-1, with D unclear. The CDR3 totals 13 residues. Germline CDR1 SQVTM, CDR2 ANQGSEA. V dropped 0 bases and J dropped 6 bases, with 12 bases sitting between them. Here the CDR3 reads CSVEDGLLSEQYF. The DNA of the CDR3 is TGCAGCGTTGAAGACGGCCTCCTAAGCGAGCAGTACTTC.

The chain recombines TRBV28 with TRBJ1-5; D might be TRBD1 (5 bases). This CDR3 has 15 amino acids. Trimming stripped 2 bases from V and 3 bases from J, with 11 bases between. From germline, CDR1 is MDHEN and CDR2 SYDVKM. CDR3 sequence (DNA): TGTGCCAGCAGTTTAGGGGAAGGGGACAATCAGCCCCAGCATTTT. This codes for CASSLGEGDNQPQHF.

In this sample, this clonotype turned up a few times. The V and J genes are TRBV6-5 and TRBJ1-3; the match to TRBD1 covers 10 bases. Trimming took 2 bases from V and 4 from J; bases not matched to a gene: 11. The CDR3 length is 18 residues. Germline assignment: CDR1 MNHEY and CDR2 SVGAGI. The CDR3 DNA reads as TGTGCCAGCAGTTACACCGGGACAGGGGCCACCCCGGGAAACACCATATATTTT. This sequence encodes CASSYTGTGATPGNTIYF.

The table lists this clonotype with a few counts. This chain joins TRBV6-1 and TRBJ2-6; TRBD2 aligns across 11 bases. Per the germline V gene, CDR1 is MNHNS and CDR2 is SASEGT. The CDR3 extends over 16 amino acids. The ends lost 11 bases at V and 0 bases at J; junction bases unmatched: 6. CDR3 DNA sequence: TGTGCCGTATCACTAGCGGGGGTCTCTGGGGCCAACGTCCTGACTTTC. As protein: CAVSLAGVSGANVLTF.

This clonotype was found many times. The chain recombines TRBV4-3 with TRBJ1-1; D not certain. The CDR3 runs 15 residues. Germline CDR1 and CDR2: LGHNA and YSLEER. The V and J ends lost 0 bases and 2 bases respectively, with 10 bases between them. The DNA of the CDR3 is TGCGCCAGCAGCCAAGAGTCCTCAGGTAACACTGAAGCTTTCTTT. Its protein is CASSQESSGNTEAFF.

This clonotype occurred once. A much larger clone differs by one base, so this may be a read error. This rearrangement joins TRBV6-5 to TRBJ2-1; D is undetermined. Germline values: CDR1 MNHEY, CDR2 SVGAGI. This CDR3 spans 13 amino acids. CDR3 loop: CAGSYSRSMSEFF. In DNA form, the CDR3 reads TGTGCCGGCAGTTACTCGAGGTCCATGTCTGAGTTCTTC.